A single sample gave rise to the 7 T cell receptor beta chains below, sequenced in a study of cytomegalovirus exposure and HLA in healthy donors. PCR was performed using 60 Vbeta and 13 Jbeta primers. Sequencing was performed with immunoSEQ multiplex PCR; in TCRdb, only in-frame clones are kept and a portion is missing. The repertoire includes about 130,000 clones, roughly three quarters of them detected once, and approximately 2% sits in the top ten. Sequencing was performed on PBMCs. Receptors originate from a man aged 25-45 years in good health and CMV-seronegative.

The chain combines TRBV9 with TRBJ1-2; TRBD1 is a possible D gene (6 bases). The CDR3 spans 13 residues. CDR1 SGDLS and CDR2 YYNGEE come from the germline V gene. V was trimmed by 3 bases and J by 5 bases, leaving 11 bases between them. The CDR3 loop is CASSEQGAYGYTF. The CDR3 region has the DNA TGTGCCAGCAGCGAACAGGGTGCGTATGGCTACACCTTC.

The sample holds one count of this clone. The chain is built from TRBV6-1 and TRBJ2-7; TRBD2 might be the D (8 bases). The V gene lost 8 bases and the J gene lost 3 bases, with 20 bases spanning the gap. The CDR3 is 15 amino acids. The germline CDR1 and CDR2 sequences are MNHNS and SASEGT. The chain's CDR3 is CASQGGSGIRYEQYF. CDR3 nucleotides: TGTGCCAGCCAGGGGGGTAGCGGGATCCGCTACGAGCAGTACTTC.

The V gene is TRBV7-9, the J gene TRBJ2-2; D is possibly TRBD1 (6 bases). Per germline, CDR1 SEHNR and CDR2 FQNEAQ (reference sequence). This CDR3 contains 16 residues. Trimming took 4 bases from V and 4 from J, leaving 16 bases between them. The CDR3 spells CASSSGTWQLTGELFF. Here the CDR3 DNA reads TGTGCCAGCAGCTCAGGGACATGGCAACTCACCGGGGAGCTGTTTTTT.

CDR3 residues: CASSLAGGRGETQYF. The DNA of the CDR3 is TGTGCCAGCAGCTTAGCGGGGGGACGGGGGGAGACCCAGTACTTC. V is TRBV7-2 and J is TRBJ2-5; a weak D match, TRBD2 (6 bases). Germline V gene sequence: CDR1 SGHTA, CDR2 FQGNSA. V lost 0 bases and J lost 5, with 13 bases in between. This CDR3 has 15 residues.

The chain links TRBV5-1 to TRBJ2-1; 8 bases agree with TRBD1. J was trimmed by 2 bases and V by 5 bases; bases with no gene match: 6. The CDR3 is made up of 15 amino acids. CDR1 and CDR2 (germline): SGHRS, YFSETQ. The CDR3 nucleotides are TGCGCCAGCAGGCCCGGGACAGGTGCCTACAATGAGCAGTTCTTC. It specifies CASRPGTGAYNEQFF.

The chain links TRBV7-6 to TRBJ2-2; a possible D gene is TRBD2 (6 bases). This CDR3 spans 15 amino acids. V was shortened by 4 bases and J by 0 bases, with 9 bases between the two germline ends. Germline assignment: CDR1 SGHVS and CDR2 FNYEAQ. The CDR3 sequence is CASSSGTSNTGELFF. The CDR3 coding sequence is TGTGCCAGCAGCTCAGGGACTTCGAACACCGGGGAGCTGTTTTTT.

The V gene is TRBV2, the J gene TRBJ2-5; 7 bases are shared with TRBD2. This CDR3 is built from 16 residues. Germline V lookup: CDR1 SNHLY, CDR2 FYNNEI. V trimming: 6 bases; J trimming: 1 base; junction bases outside the gene matches: 11. CDR3 in amino acids: CASRPGVAGIQETQYF. The CDR3 DNA follows: TGTGCCAGCAGGCCGGGAGTAGCGGGCATCCAAGAGACCCAGTACTTC.